This T cell receptor beta chain was obtained from a study of identical twins. cDNA carried unique molecular identifiers, and a universal primer site was added by template switching. One entry per CDR3 protein, called by TCRdb with MiXCR from the 5' RACE reads. The table records roughly 260,000 distinct CDR3 sequences, roughly 7.5% of them present only once. The germline V gene has CDR1 MNHNS and CDR2 SASEGT. CDR3 length: 15 residues. V lost 7 bases and J lost 1, with 16 bases in between. Study-wide findings and caveats: Alpha sequences out of frame and shared by twins had excess low generation probability.

Details on this clonotype: Its antigen is as yet unknown.

These same records also appear under a second study, on yellow fever vaccine responses in identical twins.

The genes are TRBV6-1 and TRBJ1-1; possibly TRBD1 for D (5 bases). The sequence was collected from a woman between 18 and 29 years old in good health. The sample comprised CD8+ T cells sorted from blood. This chain's CDR3 is CASIGVGVENTEAFF. The DNA for the CDR3 is TGTGCCAGCATTGGGGTGGGGGTGGAGAACACTGAAGCTTTCTTT.